What follows describes a single T cell receptor (beta chain). The target antigen is unknown. The data belong to a study of shared clonotypes between healthy human individuals. Notes on the study in general: Generation probabilities of non-shared clonotypes were lower (relative to those shared by all four donors).

The trim removed 8 bases at V and 1 base at J, leaving 9 bases unmatched. The CDR3 totals 16 residues. CDR1 and CDR2 from the germline V gene are SEHNR and FQNEAQ (reference sequence). TCRdb's table, derived via immunoSEQ multiplex PCR, lists solely in-frame clones and lacks some. The table lists approximately 2,000,000 clones, less than 95% of them singletons. Sequenced input: naive CD4+ T cells from PBMCs. Sample subset: CD45RA+ positively selected. The gene calls are TRBV7-9 and TRBJ2-2, with TRBD2 matching over 8 bases. The sequence derives from a man aged 18 to 30 in good health. Some clones in this sample may be carry-over from other donors' samples. The CDR3 nucleotides read TGTGCCAGCCTTCAAAGCGGGAGCGTGAACACCGGGGAGCTGTTTTTT. Protein product: CASLQSGSVNTGELFF.